This paragraph covers one TCR beta chain sequence. Antigen specificity is unknown. The table came from immunoSEQ multiplex PCR; TCRdb's copy has only in-frame clones and leaves some out. In the table there are 4,500 to 6,000 clones, less than 85% of which are singletons. CDR1 SGHRS and CDR2 YFSETQ come from the germline V gene. CDR3 size: 16 residues. Between the trimmed V and J ends, which lost 0 bases and 0 bases, there was a span of 11 bases. This record belongs to a study of early stage breast cancer tumors. Points from the study as a whole: Commonly generated sequences made up most enriched TCRB sequences shared between patients.

The clonotype originates from a person in their 60s with breast cancer. Sequenced input: breast tumor tissue. The genes are TRBV5-1 and TRBJ2-3; a possible D gene is TRBD2 (5 bases). CDR3 sequence: CASSLVLALSTDTQYF. CDR3 coding DNA: TGCGCCAGCAGCTTGGTCCTAGCCCTGAGCACAGATACGCAGTATTTT.